Each of the 29 T cell receptor beta chains below was sequenced from the same sample in a study of blood T cells in healthy people across ages. A second about 7 to 11 cycle PCR used barcoded and J-beta primers. MiXCR was run by TCRdb on the 5' RACE reads, yielding one entry per CDR3 protein. The data contain fewer than 700,000 distinct CDR3 sequences, 40% to 55% of them singletons. Input material: blood. All receptors derive from a man older than 75 in good health.

The V and J genes are TRBV28 and TRBJ1-6; D unresolved. Germline V lookup: CDR1 MDHEN, CDR2 SYDVKM. V was clipped by 3 bases and J by 3 bases, with 9 bases between them. The CDR3 totals 15 residues. CDR3 nucleotides: TGTGCCAGCAGTTTTTCGGACGGCTATAATTCACCCCTCCACTTT. Translating gives CASSFSDGYNSPLHF.

The chain is built from TRBV29-1 and TRBJ1-2; 7 bases map to TRBD1. V lost 6 bases to trimming and J lost 6 bases; unmatched junction nucleotides: 4. Germline-derived CDR1 and CDR2 are SQVTM and ANQGSEA. This CDR3 is built from 11 residues. CDR3 sequence (DNA): TGCAGCGTAACAGGGGAGGATGGCTACACCTTC. The encoded protein is CSVTGEDGYTF.

The V and J genes are TRBV2 and TRBJ2-2; TRBD1 aligns across 10 bases. This CDR3 has 12 amino acids. Germline V gives CDR1 SNHLY, CDR2 FYNNEI. With 7 bases clipped from V and 15 bases from J, the junction kept 8 bases outside the gene matches. CDR3 residues: CASKPGQGLVFF. The CDR3 DNA reads as TGTGCCAGCAAACCGGGACAGGGGTTGGTGTTTTTT. The variable domain in full, completed from reference TRBV2 and TRBJ2-2, reads EPEVTQTPSHQVTQMGQEVILRCVPISNHLYFYWYRQILGQKVEFLVSFYNNEISEKSEIFDDQFSVERPDGSNFTLKIRSTKLEDSAMYFCASKPGQGLVFFGEGSRLTVL.

The V and J genes are TRBV4-3 and TRBJ1-2, with D possibly matching TRBD1 (5 bases). Germline V gene sequence: CDR1 LGHNA, CDR2 YSLEER. V was trimmed by 0 bases and J by 6 bases, leaving 23 bases between them. This CDR3 comprises 18 residues. The CDR3 protein is CASSQDSAAGGQANGYTF. The CDR3, as DNA: TGCGCCAGCAGCCAAGATTCCGCGGCCGGGGGTCAGGCAAATGGCTACACCTTC.

The chain joins TRBV29-1 to TRBJ2-7; 7 nucleotides agree with TRBD1. Germline trimming cut 3 bases from V and 5 bases from J; bases unmatched to any gene: 10. Germline loops: CDR1 SQVTM, CDR2 ANQGSEA. The CDR3 sequence is 14 residues long. CDR3 residues: CSVELNRGLNEQYF. CDR3 in DNA: TGCAGCGTTGAGCTCAACAGGGGTCTTAACGAGCAGTACTTC.

This clonotype has a single count. V usage is TRBV6-2 or TRBV6-3 and J usage is TRBJ1-1; D might be TRBD1 (5 bases). Germline loops: CDR1 MNHEY, CDR2 SVGEGT. With 7 bases removed from V and 4 bases from J, the gap between germline ends came to 13 bases. The CDR3 extends over 13 amino acids. Here the CDR3 DNA reads TGTGCCAGCACGGCAGGGTGGGGCACTGAAGCTTTCTTT. Translating gives CASTAGWGTEAFF.

The chain recombines TRBV3-1 with TRBJ2-5, with TRBD1 matching over 7 bases. Germline CDR1 LGHDT, CDR2 YNNKEL (reference sequence). CDR3 length: 15 amino acids. Trimming removed 3 bases from V and 2 bases from J; junction bases left unmatched: 6. The DNA of the CDR3 is TGTGCCAGCAGCCAGAGCCCGGGACAGCAAGAGACCCAGTACTTC. This sequence encodes CASSQSPGQQETQYF.

This clonotype was recorded a few times. The rearrangement uses TRBV4-2 and TRBJ2-6, with a tentative D call TRBD2 (6 bases). Trimming shortened V by 1 base and J by 2 bases, and 9 bases separated the two germline ends. CDR3 length: 16 residues. Germline loops: CDR1 LGHNA, CDR2 YNFKEQ. In DNA, the CDR3 is TGTGCCAGCAGCCAAGGGACTAATGCTGGGGCCAACGTCCTGACTTTC. This sequence encodes CASSQGTNAGANVLTF.

Turning to this clonotype: Just one base apart from a much larger clone, this may be a read error. The chain recombines TRBV6-5 with TRBJ2-7; TRBD2 aligns across 8 bases. The V segment lost 6 bases and the J segment 7 bases; nucleotides outside the gene matches: 14. This CDR3 has 15 amino acids. CDR1 and CDR2 from the germline V gene are MNHEY and SVGAGI. DNA of the CDR3: TGTGCCAGCAGCAATACCGGGACTAGGCGGTATGAGCAGTACTTC. Protein product: CASSNTGTRRYEQYF.

This clonotype has a handful of counts. V is TRBV9 and J is TRBJ1-6; tentatively, D is TRBD1 (5 bases). CDR3 length: 15 amino acids. Between the trimmed V and J ends, which lost 2 bases and 10 bases, there was a span of 16 bases. Germline V gene sequence: CDR1 SGDLS, CDR2 YYNGEE. The CDR3 sequence is CASSVGGIDRSPLHF. CDR3 DNA sequence: TGTGCCAGCAGCGTCGGGGGGATCGATAGATCACCCCTCCACTTT.

Remarks on this clonotype: A read error may explain this, as a much larger clone is one base away. The chain links TRBV6-5 to TRBJ2-5, with 11 positions matching TRBD1. Trimming at V came to 6 bases and at J to 11 bases, leaving 11 bases not matched to a gene. Germline V lookup: CDR1 MNHEY, CDR2 SVGAGI. The CDR3 spans 14 residues. CDR3 residues: CASRWDRGANEQYF. Here the CDR3 DNA reads TGTGCCAGCAGGTGGGACAGGGGGGCCAATGAGCAGTACTTC.

The V call is TRBV5-1, the J call TRBJ2-7, with D maybe TRBD2 (5 bases). From germline, CDR1 is SGHRS and CDR2 YFSETQ. Trimming took 1 base from V and 2 from J, leaving 19 bases between them. The CDR3 totals 17 residues. The CDR3 sequence is CASSLFFGSDTAYEQYF. The CDR3 nucleotides read TGCGCCAGCAGCTTGTTTTTTGGTAGCGACACAGCCTACGAGCAGTACTTC.

This chain joins TRBV14 and TRBJ2-7; D unclear. Germline V gene data show CDR1 as SGHDN and CDR2 as FVKESK. This CDR3 spans 15 amino acids. V lost 1 base and J 1 base, leaving 11 bases between the germline ends. CDR3 DNA: TGTGCCAGCAGCCAAGGGGTGATGGGTTCCTACGAGCAGTACTTC. Its translation: CASSQGVMGSYEQYF.

J is TRBJ2-7 and V is TRBV20-1; 7 bases agree with TRBD1. CDR3 length: 14 residues. CDR1 is DFQATT, CDR2 SNEGSKA, per germline (reference sequence). Germline trimming cut 5 bases from V and 1 base from J; bases unmatched to any gene: 8. The CDR3 sequence: CSAQTGARSYEQYF. In DNA, the CDR3 is TGCAGTGCTCAAACAGGGGCCAGGTCCTACGAGCAGTACTTC.

The chain is built from TRBV20-1 and TRBJ1-5, with D possibly being TRBD1 (6 bases). CDR1 DFQATT and CDR2 SNEGSKA come from the germline V gene (reference sequence). The CDR3 has 14 residues. V was trimmed by 3 bases and J by 3 bases, leaving 12 bases between them. The CDR3 nucleotides are TGCAGTGCTAGGGCCGGGACAACCAATCAGCCCCAGCATTTT. It specifies CSARAGTTNQPQHF.

This sequence joins TRBV20-1 and TRBJ2-3; 7 bases are a match to TRBD2. Germline CDR1 and CDR2: DFQATT and SNEGSKA (reference sequence). The CDR3 is 14 residues long. The V segment lost 6 bases and the J segment 3 bases; nucleotides outside the gene matches: 9. Written as DNA, the CDR3 is TGCAGTGCCCAAGGGCTAGCGGCTACAGATACGCAGTATTTT. Translation gives CSAQGLAATDTQYF.

The gene calls are TRBV7-8 and TRBJ1-6; possible D gene TRBD1, 6 bases. Trimming pared 1 base from V and 6 bases from J, leaving 13 bases between. The germline V gene has CDR1 SGHVS and CDR2 FQNEAQ. The CDR3 is 16 residues long. CDR3 in amino acids: CASSLGSLGANSPLHF. The CDR3 region has the DNA TGTGCCAGCAGCTTAGGAAGCCTGGGGGCTAATTCACCCCTCCACTTT. Full variable domain (outside the CDR3, taken from reference TRBV7-8 and TRBJ1-6): GAGVSQSPRYKVAKRGQDVALRCDPISGHVSLFWYQQALGQGPEFLTYFQNEAQLDKSGLPSDRFFAERPEGSVSTLKIQRTQQEDSAVYLCASSLGSLGANSPLHFGNGTRLTVT.

This clonotype was observed at least ten times. The V and J genes are TRBV20-1 and TRBJ2-3; 13 positions agree with TRBD2. Per germline, CDR1 DFQATT and CDR2 SNEGSKA (reference sequence). Losses at the gene ends were 3 bases for V and 4 bases for J; bases not matched to a gene: 7. The CDR3 consists of 16 residues. CDR3 protein: CSASPSGLAGSDTQYF. CDR3 sequence (DNA): TGCAGTGCTAGCCCGTCGGGACTAGCGGGGTCAGATACGCAGTATTTT.

This chain connects TRBV29-1 to TRBJ1-1; no reliable D call. The V gene lost 7 bases and the J gene lost 2 bases, with 17 bases spanning the gap. CDR1 SQVTM and CDR2 ANQGSEA come from the germline V gene. CDR3 size: 14 residues. For the CDR3, the DNA is TGCAGCGCCGCTTCTCCAGGATCCAACACTGAAGCTTTCTTT. It encodes CSAASPGSNTEAFF.

The chain carries TRBV18 and TRBJ2-1, with D perhaps being TRBD1 or TRBD2 (5 bases each). CDR3 length: 15 residues. CDR1 and CDR2 from the germline V gene are KGHSH and LQKENI. Trimming took 5 bases from V and 9 from J, leaving 20 bases between them. CDR3 residues: CASSANGGGLGEQFF. The CDR3 bases are TGTGCCAGCTCAGCCAACGGTGGGGGTCTGGGTGAGCAGTTCTTC.

The chain links TRBV5-1 to TRBJ2-5; D unclear. V was trimmed by 0 bases and J by 4 bases, leaving 10 bases between them. CDR1 SGHRS and CDR2 YFSETQ come from the germline V gene. The CDR3 is made up of 14 amino acids. CDR3 bases: TGCGCCAGCAGCTTGGAAGACGCCAGAGAGACCCAGTACTTC. Translating gives CASSLEDARETQYF.

V gene TRBV6-6 combines with J gene TRBJ2-3; a weak D match, TRBD2 (6 bases). The CDR3 runs to 13 residues. The V and J ends lost 5 bases and 5 bases respectively, with 11 bases between them. Germline V gene data show CDR1 as MNHNY and CDR2 as SVGAGI (reference sequence). Written as DNA, the CDR3 is TGTGCCAGCAGTCCCTCGGGAGAAGATACGCAGTATTTT. It encodes CASSPSGEDTQYF.

Only one count was recorded for this clonotype. This sequence joins TRBV20-1 and TRBJ1-1; 12 bases line up with TRBD1. Germline CDR1 is DFQATT and CDR2 is SNEGSKA (reference sequence). The CDR3 totals 15 residues. J lost 5 bases, V lost 5 bases, and 9 bases had no gene match. In DNA form, the CDR3 reads TGCAGTGCTGATCCGGGACAGGGGGCAAGAACTGAAGCTTTCTTT. It encodes CSADPGQGARTEAFF.

This clonotype came up a few times. This chain uses TRBV7-2 with TRBJ2-1; no clear D gene. From germline, CDR1 is SGHTA and CDR2 FQGNSA. The CDR3 length is 11 residues. The V end was cut by 6 bases, the J end by 8 bases, with 8 bases between. The chain's CDR3 is CASSQADEQFF. CDR3 in DNA: TGTGCCAGCAGTCAAGCAGATGAGCAGTTCTTC.

This clonotype showed up just a few times. The V call is TRBV6-5, the J call TRBJ2-7; 8 bases fit TRBD1. Trimming at V came to 7 bases and at J to 7 bases, leaving 9 bases not matched to a gene. CDR3 length: 13 residues. Germline assignment: CDR1 MNHEY and CDR2 SVGAGI. CDR3 sequence: CASTKTGVGEQYF. The CDR3 DNA reads as TGTGCCAGCACCAAGACAGGGGTAGGGGAGCAGTACTTC.

The V gene is TRBV7-2, the J gene TRBJ2-1; 9 bases align to TRBD2. Trimming at V came to 5 bases and at J to 8 bases, leaving 4 bases not matched to a gene. Germline V gives CDR1 SGHTA, CDR2 FQGNSA. This CDR3 has 13 amino acids. The CDR3 loop is CASSRIAGDEQFF. The CDR3 coding sequence is TGTGCCAGCAGCCGAATAGCGGGAGATGAGCAGTTCTTC.

This clonotype has more than one count but fewer than ten. This chain uses TRBV7-9 with TRBJ2-7, with 7 bases fitting TRBD2. Germline-derived CDR1 and CDR2 are SEHNR and FQNEAQ (reference sequence). Trimming removed 5 bases from V and 7 bases from J; junction bases left unmatched: 14. The CDR3 has 15 residues. The CDR3 DNA sequence: TGTGCCAGCAGCCCCCGGGCGGGAGAAGGAGGTGAGCAGTACTTC. Protein product: CASSPRAGEGGEQYF.

The J gene is TRBJ2-3, the V gene TRBV15, with TRBD2 identical over 7 bases. This CDR3 spans 17 amino acids. V lost 3 bases to trimming and J lost 3 bases; unmatched junction nucleotides: 12. In germline, CDR1 is LNHNV, CDR2 YYDKDF (reference sequence). DNA for the CDR3: TGTGCCACCAGCAGTTCCCTCTGGGGCGGGAGAACAGATACGCAGTATTTT. Amino acid sequence: CATSSSLWGGRTDTQYF.

V gene TRBV2 combines with J gene TRBJ1-1; a weak D match, TRBD1 (6 bases). Germline V lookup: CDR1 SNHLY, CDR2 FYNNEI. Trimming took 7 bases from V and 0 from J, leaving 12 bases between them. There are 14 residues in the CDR3. The CDR3 sequence: CASIEQGVNTEAFF. As DNA, the CDR3 is TGTGCCAGCATAGAACAGGGAGTGAACACTGAAGCTTTCTTT. Variable domain in full (rest from reference TRBV2 and TRBJ1-1): EPEVTQTPSHQVTQMGQEVILRCVPISNHLYFYWYRQILGQKVEFLVSFYNNEISEKSEIFDDQFSVERPDGSNFTLKIRSTKLEDSAMYFCASIEQGVNTEAFFGQGTRLTVV.